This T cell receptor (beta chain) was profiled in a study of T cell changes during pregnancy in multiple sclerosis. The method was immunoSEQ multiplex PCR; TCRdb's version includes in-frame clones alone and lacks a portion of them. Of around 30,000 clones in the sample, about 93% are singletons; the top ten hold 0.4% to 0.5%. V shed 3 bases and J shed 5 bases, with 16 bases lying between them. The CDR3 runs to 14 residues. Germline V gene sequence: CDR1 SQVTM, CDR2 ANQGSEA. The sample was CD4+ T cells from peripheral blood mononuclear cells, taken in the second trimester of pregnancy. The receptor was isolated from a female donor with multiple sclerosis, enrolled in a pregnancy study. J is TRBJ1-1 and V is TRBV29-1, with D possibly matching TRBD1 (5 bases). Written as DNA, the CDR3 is TGCAGCGTTGATGGGGGAGGGAGGGATACTGAAGCTTTCTTT. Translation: CSVDGGGRDTEAFF.